This TCR beta chain comes out of a study of blood T cell repertoires in COVID-19. The cohort comprised adults aged about 18 to 90 years residing in 24 US areas. Participants' own reports of clinical history determined their cohort assignment. Among Cohort 3 donors, those recovered had two negative PCRs, clearance, or symptom resolution. The CDR3 is 15 amino acids. The germline V gene has CDR1 SNHLY and CDR2 FYNNEI. Germline trimming cut 5 bases from V and 3 bases from J; bases unmatched to any gene: 3. In the original workflow: How many nucleated cells were present was estimated from reference gene primer amplification. The data were produced by immunoSEQ multiplex PCR, yet TCRdb's version contains in-frame clones alone and is incomplete. Clone size and V and J calls were adopted from that table, with D and trimming inferred from the DNA. Of 350,000 or so clones in the sample, more than 75% were seen once.

The chain couples TRBV2 to TRBJ1-6, with TRBD1 identical over 8 bases. The sequencing sample was made of PBMCs or T cells enriched from blood (not recorded which). This receptor was identified in a woman in her twenties or thirties who had recovered from COVID-19. The CDR3 region is CASSRGQGYNSPLHF. The DNA of the CDR3 is TGTGCCAGCAGTCGCGGACAGGGCTATAATTCACCCCTCCACTTT. The full variable domain, with the rest looked up from reference TRBV2 and TRBJ1-6, is EPEVTQTPSHQVTQMGQEVILRCVPISNHLYFYWYRQILGQKVEFLVSFYNNEISEKSEIFDDQFSVERPDGSNFTLKIRSTKLEDSAMYFCASSRGQGYNSPLHFGNGTRLTVT.